These 24 T cell receptor beta chains came from one sample sequenced in a study of regulatory T cells in long-lasting Graves disease. Building of the TCR beta libraries involved iRepertoire HTBI primers and Arm-PCR of CDR3 regions. TCRdb ran MiXCR on the multiplex PCR reads and lists one entry per CDR3 protein. The sample includes roughly 440,000 distinct CDR3 sequences, over 15% of them seen just once. Sample time point: newly diagnosed GD, antithyroid drugs for less than 3 months. The authors made the TCR library using RNA they extracted from PBMCs. This sample also appeared in a second study, on T cells in Graves' hyperthyroidism and ophthalmopathy.

The specimen was peripheral blood mononuclear cells (PBMCs), collected at new diagnosis, from a patient treated with antithyroid drugs. These receptors were obtained from a woman younger than 30 with Graves disease.

The table lists this clonotype with many counts. The gene calls are TRBV6-1 and TRBJ2-6; D is perhaps TRBD2 (5 bases). Germline CDR1 and CDR2: MNHNS and SASEGT. The CDR3 is 15 residues long. Trimming took 1 base from V and 1 from J, leaving 5 bases between them. CDR3 bases: TGTGCCAGCAGTGAAGGCGGGTCTGGGGCCAACGTCCTGACTTTC. It yields the protein CASSEGGSGANVLTF.

On this clonotype: Given a much more abundant clone one base away, this may be a read error. The chain uses TRBV28 and TRBJ1-1; D perhaps matches TRBD1 (6 bases). The CDR3 has 15 amino acids. Germline V gene sequence: CDR1 MDHEN, CDR2 SYDVKM. The CDR3 DNA is TGTACCAGCAGTTTAGTCTGGACAGAGAACACTGAAGCTTTCTTT. Encoded protein: CTSSLVWTENTEAFF.

On this clonotype itself: One base separates it from a far larger clone, so it is likely a read error. V and J are TRBV27 and TRBJ2-5; TRBD1 agrees at 9 bases. CDR1 is MNHEY, CDR2 SMNVEV, per germline (reference sequence). The CDR3 spans 14 residues. The CDR3 reads CASSGDRAGETQHF. Written as DNA, the CDR3 is TGTGCCAGCAGTGGGGACAGGGCGGGAGAGACCCAGCACTTC.

This clonotype was detected many times. This sequence joins TRBV19 and TRBJ1-1; D is unresolved. Germline CDR1 and CDR2: LNHDA and SQIVND (reference sequence). This CDR3 has 15 residues. V lost 5 bases and J lost 2, with 15 bases in between. The CDR3 DNA reads as TGTGCCAGTAGTGAAAGGGTAATCGGAAACACTGAAGCTTTCTTT. As protein: CASSERVIGNTEAFF.

This clonotype has a handful of counts. V usage is TRBV12-3 or TRBV12-4 and J usage is TRBJ2-7, with 10 bases aligning to TRBD2. V shed 6 bases and J 6 bases; nucleotides not matched to a gene: 11. The CDR3 totals 15 residues. The CDR3 loop is CASSTMVAGGGEQYF. The CDR3 nucleotides are TGTGCCAGCAGCACGATGGTAGCGGGAGGAGGCGAGCAGTACTTC.

There are a few counts of this clonotype. The chain is built from TRBV30 and TRBJ2-1; D not resolved. The CDR3 contains 12 residues. In germline, CDR1 is GTSNPN, CDR2 SVGIG (reference sequence). The V and J ends lost 5 bases and 9 bases respectively, with 14 bases between them. The CDR3 is CAWDMWRGEQFF. The CDR3 DNA reads as TGTGCCTGGGACATGTGGAGAGGTGAGCAGTTCTTC.

This clonotype has at least ten counts. The J gene is TRBJ2-5, the V gene TRBV11-2; 9 bases line up with TRBD1. CDR3 length: 15 residues. CDR1 is SGHAT and CDR2 is FQNNGV in the germline V gene. Germline trimming cut 3 bases from V and 1 base from J; bases unmatched to any gene: 3. DNA for the CDR3: TGTGCCAGCAGCTTGGGACAGGGAGTCCAAGAGACCCAGTACTTC. Amino acids: CASSLGQGVQETQYF. The variable domain in full, completed from reference TRBV11-2 and TRBJ2-5, reads EAGVAQSPRYKIIEKRQSVAFWCNPISGHATLYWYQQILGQGPKLLIQFQNNGVVDDSQLPKDRFSAERLKGVDSTLKIQPAKLEDSAVYLCASSLGQGVQETQYFGPGTRLLVL.

The gene calls are TRBV15 and TRBJ1-5; 9 bases agree with TRBD1. This CDR3 is built from 14 residues. The germline V gene encodes CDR1 LNHNV and CDR2 YYDKDF (reference sequence). The junction had 6 bases not matched to a gene; V was cut back by 5 bases and J by 7 bases. The CDR3 reads CATSETGGGQPQHF. The CDR3 DNA sequence: TGTGCCACCAGCGAGACAGGGGGAGGACAGCCCCAGCATTTT. Based on the CDR3 plus reference TRBV15 and TRBJ1-5, the full variable domain is DAMVIQNPRYQVTQFGKPVTLSCSQTLNHNVMYWYQQKSSQAPKLLFHYYDKDFNNEADTPDNFQSRRPNTSFCFLDIRSPGLGDTAMYLCATSETGGGQPQHFGDGTRLSIL.

This clonotype was counted many times. V usage is TRBV10-3 and J usage is TRBJ2-7; D might be TRBD2 (6 bases). V gave up 7 bases and J gave up 2 bases, with 18 bases separating them. This CDR3 has 15 residues. Per germline, CDR1 ENHRY and CDR2 SYGVKD. This CDR3 is CAITGERTAAYEQYF. CDR3 DNA sequence: TGTGCCATCACGGGAGAAAGAACAGCAGCCTACGAGCAGTACTTC.

The chain joins TRBV7-2 to TRBJ2-2; TRBD2 aligns across 8 bases. This CDR3 has 14 amino acids. J was trimmed by 3 bases and V by 5 bases; bases with no gene match: 2. CDR1 is SGHTA and CDR2 is FQGNSA in the germline V gene. The CDR3, as DNA: TGTGCCAGCAGCATTAGCGGGGACACCGGGGAGCTGTTTTTT. Protein sequence: CASSISGDTGELFF.

This clonotype was detected many times. The chain uses TRBV7-2 and TRBJ2-3; weak D call: TRBD1 (5 bases). V was trimmed by 6 bases and J by 4 bases, leaving 17 bases between them. CDR1 and CDR2 (germline): SGHTA, FQGNSA. This CDR3 has 15 amino acids. The CDR3 bases are TGTGCCAGCAGATCACAGGACCGACGGTCAGATACGCAGTATTTT. Protein product: CASRSQDRRSDTQYF.

This clonotype was observed a handful of times. The V and J genes are TRBV28 and TRBJ2-5; TRBD1 agrees at 9 bases. Germline V gives CDR1 MDHEN, CDR2 SYDVKM. This CDR3 has 15 amino acids. V gave up 6 bases and J gave up 4 bases; unmatched junction bases: 9. The chain's CDR3 is CASSSPSGQGETQYF. DNA for the CDR3: TGTGCCAGCAGCTCTCCCTCGGGACAGGGAGAGACCCAGTACTTC. The full variable domain, with the rest looked up from reference TRBV28 and TRBJ2-5, is DVKVTQSSRYLVKRTGEKVFLECVQDMDHENMFWYRQDPGLGLRLIYFSYDVKMKEKGDIPEGYSVSREKKERFSLILESASTNQTSMYLCASSSPSGQGETQYFGPGTRLLVL.

In this sample, this clonotype turned up once. The chain joins TRBV27 to TRBJ2-5, with TRBD2 matching over 7 bases. Germline values: CDR1 MNHEY, CDR2 SMNVEV (reference sequence). V was clipped by 2 bases and J by 7 bases; unmatched bases: 4. This CDR3 has 13 amino acids. CDR3 in amino acids: CASSLAGVRTQYF. In DNA, the CDR3 is TGTGCCAGCAGTTTAGCGGGAGTACGGACCCAGTACTTC.

This clonotype was picked up a small number of times. The V gene is TRBV5-1, the J gene TRBJ1-1; TRBD1 matches at 8 bases. With V trimmed by 3 bases and J by 0 bases, 4 bases remained unmatched. Germline-derived CDR1 and CDR2 are SGHRS and YFSETQ. This CDR3 is built from 15 residues. As DNA, the CDR3 is TGCGCCAGCAGCTCGCAGGGGGCTGTGAACACTGAAGCTTTCTTT. Encoded protein: CASSSQGAVNTEAFF.

This clonotype showed up many times. This chain links TRBV7-2 with TRBJ2-7; the match to TRBD1 covers 11 bases. The CDR3 sequence is 16 residues long. V was clipped by 4 bases and J by 2 bases; unmatched bases: 7. The germline gives CDR1 SGHTA, CDR2 FQGNSA. CDR3 nucleotides: TGTGCCAGCAGCTCCGGACAGGGGGCGAGTACCTACGAGCAGTACTTC. It encodes CASSSGQGASTYEQYF. The full variable domain, its missing parts supplied by reference TRBV7-2 and TRBJ2-7, is GAGVSQSPSNKVTEKGKDVELRCDPISGHTALYWYRQSLGQGLEFLIYFQGNSAPDKSGLPSDRFSAERTGGSVSTLTIQRTQQEDSAVYLCASSSGQGASTYEQYFGPGTRLTVT.

The rearrangement joins TRBV28 to TRBJ2-3; maybe TRBD2 (6 bases). Germline V lookup: CDR1 MDHEN, CDR2 SYDVKM. V gave up 5 bases and J gave up 4 bases, with 10 bases separating them. The CDR3 totals 13 residues. CDR3: CASSQAGADTQYF. The DNA of the CDR3 is TGTGCCAGCAGTCAAGCGGGTGCAGATACGCAGTATTTT.

The rearrangement joins TRBV10-2 to TRBJ2-7; D not resolved. This CDR3 region has 11 residues. The V and J ends lost 9 bases and 3 bases respectively, with 9 bases between them. CDR1 is WSHSY and CDR2 is SAAADI in the germline V gene. The CDR3 DNA reads as TGCGCCAGTACATTCGACTACGAGCAGTACTTC. This gives the protein CASTFDYEQYF.

This clonotype appeared many times. The chain couples TRBV7-9 to TRBJ2-3; TRBD2 is a possible D gene (6 bases). This CDR3 has 16 residues. The germline V gene has CDR1 SEHNR and CDR2 FQNEAQ (reference sequence). Trimming shortened V by 0 bases and J by 2 bases, and 12 bases separated the two germline ends. DNA for the CDR3: TGTGCCAGCAGCTTAGCCGGGAGCCCGCTCACAGATACGCAGTATTTT. Translation: CASSLAGSPLTDTQYF.

About this clonotype itself: This sequence is one base from a far larger clone and is likely a read error. The genes are TRBV20-1 and TRBJ2-7; no clear D gene. Germline assignment: CDR1 DFQATT and CDR2 SNEGSKA (reference sequence). The CDR3 spans 14 residues. The V end lost 3 bases, the J end lost 7 bases, and 19 bases lay between the germline ends. The CDR3: CSASSGRSYNEQYF. The CDR3 DNA follows: TGCAGTGCTAGTTCGGGCCGCTCCTACAATGAGCAGTACTTC.

This clonotype was seen at least ten times. The V gene is TRBV7-9, the J gene TRBJ1-1; D remains unclear. Per germline, CDR1 SEHNR and CDR2 FQNEAQ (reference sequence). There are 13 residues in the CDR3. The V end lost 1 base, the J end lost 4 bases, and 7 bases lay between the germline ends. The CDR3 region has the DNA TGTGCCAGCAGCTTAGGGTTGAGCACTGAAGCTTTCTTT. Translating gives CASSLGLSTEAFF.

The sample holds many counts of this clonotype. The CDR3 DNA follows: TGTGCCTGGAGTGTACCGGGCCAAGCTTACGAGCAGTACTTC. It translates to CAWSVPGQAYEQYF. The J gene is TRBJ2-7, the V gene TRBV30; D is uncertain. The CDR3 is 14 amino acids. Germline CDR1 is GTSNPN and CDR2 is SVGIG (reference sequence). V lost 0 bases to trimming and J lost 4 bases, with 13 bases between them.

This clonotype came up many times. The rearrangement links TRBV10-3 to TRBJ2-5; 8 bases agree with TRBD1. Germline V gene lookup returns CDR1 ENHRY and CDR2 SYGVKD. V gave up 3 bases and J gave up 1 base; unmatched junction bases: 4. The CDR3 length is 15 residues. The CDR3 protein is CAISDRDRTQETQYF. The CDR3 nucleotides read TGTGCCATCAGTGACCGGGACAGGACCCAAGAGACCCAGTACTTC.

This clonotype was counted ten times or more. The V call is TRBV12-3 or TRBV12-4, the J call TRBJ2-1; TRBD2 matches 9 bases. The CDR3 is 15 amino acids. With V trimmed by 7 bases and J by 6 bases, 10 bases remained unmatched. CDR3 amino acids: CASTLGLAFGNEQFF. CDR3 nucleotide sequence: TGTGCCAGCACCCTTGGACTAGCGTTTGGCAATGAGCAGTTCTTC.

By frequency in the sample, this clonotype is medium-sized. This rearrangement joins TRBV11-2 to TRBJ1-1; 9 bases are a match to TRBD1. V shed 7 bases, J shed 3 bases, and the junction held 3 bases outside the gene matches. Germline V gene sequence: CDR1 SGHAT, CDR2 FQNNGV. The CDR3 is 13 amino acids. The CDR3: CASIRTGDTEAFF. For the CDR3, the DNA is TGTGCCAGCATAAGGACAGGGGACACTGAAGCTTTCTTT.